A single sample is the source of the 32 T cell receptor beta chains below, sequenced in a study of blood T cell repertoires in COVID-19. Generated by immunoSEQ multiplex PCR, the TCRdb table keeps only in-frame clones and is missing some. This sample has about 220,000 clones; 65% to 85% occur once, and the top ten carry approximately 3.1%. Sequencing was done on a sample of PBMCs or T cells enriched from blood (not recorded which). The receptors originated from a woman aged 55-70 years who had recovered from COVID-19.

This chain connects TRBV4-1 to TRBJ2-1; tentative D call: TRBD1 (5 bases). This CDR3 contains 13 residues. Germline V gives CDR1 MGHRA, CDR2 YSYEKL. Deletions cut 3 bases from V and 8 bases from J, with 11 bases between. DNA for the CDR3: TGCGCCAGCAGCCAGAAGACAGACGATGAGCAGTTCTTC. This sequence encodes CASSQKTDDEQFF.

This clone was recorded only once. The V call is TRBV5-1, the J call TRBJ2-1; 7 bases match TRBD2. The CDR3 is made up of 15 amino acids. CDR1 is SGHRS, CDR2 YFSETQ, per germline. V lost 5 bases, J lost 2 bases, and 7 bases stayed unmatched. The CDR3 loop reads CASRLGLGTYNEQFF. CDR3 in DNA: TGCGCCAGCAGACTTGGACTAGGGACCTACAATGAGCAGTTCTTC.

The rearrangement links TRBV6-1 to TRBJ2-5; 9 bases fit TRBD1. Germline values: CDR1 MNHNS, CDR2 SASEGT. CDR3 length: 16 residues. Trimming cost V 4 bases and J 4 bases; bases outside gene matches: 10. The CDR3 protein is CASSAHRGLQTETQYF. For the CDR3, the DNA is TGTGCCAGCAGTGCTCACAGGGGGCTACAAACAGAGACCCAGTACTTC.

This clone was picked up one time. The CDR3: CASSLGAGGDTQYF. CDR3 DNA sequence: TGTGCCAGCAGCTTGGGGGCAGGAGGAGATACGCAGTATTTT. The chain recombines TRBV5-6 with TRBJ2-3, with D perhaps TRBD2 (5 bases). Germline V CDR1 and CDR2: SGHDT, YYEEEE. This CDR3 comprises 14 residues. Trimming took 0 bases from V and 5 from J, leaving 10 bases between them.

V is TRBV18 and J is TRBJ1-1, with 9 bases that match TRBD1. Germline loops: CDR1 KGHSH, CDR2 LQKENI. This CDR3 has 15 amino acids. Unmatched junction bases numbered 7, after V lost 3 bases and J lost 5 bases. CDR3 residues: CASSPDRGGRTEAFF. The CDR3 coding sequence is TGTGCCAGCTCACCCGACAGGGGGGGAAGGACTGAAGCTTTCTTT. Using reference TRBV18 and TRBJ1-1 for the parts outside the CDR3, the full variable domain is NAGVMQNPRHLVRRRGQEARLRCSPMKGHSHVYWYRQLPEEGLKFMVYLQKENIIDESGMPKERFSAEFPKEGPSILRIQQVVRGDSAAYFCASSPDRGGRTEAFFGQGTRLTVV.

V usage is TRBV7-9 and J usage is TRBJ2-3; D may be TRBD1 (6 bases). The CDR3 covers 14 residues. V was trimmed by 3 bases and J by 4 bases, leaving 11 bases between them. Germline V lookup: CDR1 SEHNR, CDR2 FQNEAQ (reference sequence). The CDR3 spells CASSFYTGSDTQYF. The CDR3 DNA follows: TGTGCCAGCAGCTTTTACACAGGGTCAGATACGCAGTATTTT.

The genes are TRBV6-5 and TRBJ1-2; a weak D match, TRBD1 (6 bases). The germline gives CDR1 MNHEY, CDR2 SVGAGI. V was shortened by 5 bases and J by 4 bases, with 14 bases between the two germline ends. This CDR3 has 14 residues. CDR3 protein: CASSTGWELYGYTF. The CDR3 DNA sequence: TGTGCCAGCAGTACAGGGTGGGAACTCTATGGCTACACCTTC.

This clone was recorded only once. The chain uses TRBV5-1 and TRBJ2-3, with a weak D call TRBD2 (6 bases). This CDR3 is built from 17 residues. Looked up from germline, CDR1 is SGHRS and CDR2 is YFSETQ. V was shortened by 4 bases and J by 6 bases, with 24 bases between the two germline ends. The CDR3 spells CASSPPSGESLSDTQYF. The CDR3 DNA reads as TGCGCCAGCAGCCCTCCTTCGGGGGAGTCCCTCAGCGATACGCAGTATTTT.

The chain recombines TRBV7-8 with TRBJ1-1; no clear D. Germline values: CDR1 SGHVS, CDR2 FQNEAQ. The V end was cut by 5 bases, the J end by 4 bases, with 14 bases between. This CDR3 spans 14 amino acids. The CDR3 is CASSPSTWSTEAFF. The CDR3 bases are TGTGCCAGCAGCCCAAGCACGTGGAGCACTGAAGCTTTCTTT.

This clone was seen just once. The chain joins TRBV5-6 to TRBJ1-1; D is possibly TRBD1 (5 bases). Looked up from germline, CDR1 is SGHDT and CDR2 is YYEEEE. V was clipped by 1 base and J by 0 bases, with 10 bases between them. This CDR3 is built from 15 residues. The CDR3 DNA is TGTGCCAGCAGCTTGACAGGAATGATGAACACTGAAGCTTTCTTT. This encodes CASSLTGMMNTEAFF.

The chain joins TRBV11-2 to TRBJ2-7; D may be TRBD2 (6 bases). V lost 5 bases to trimming and J lost 3 bases, with 14 bases between them. Germline-derived CDR1 and CDR2 are SGHAT and FQNNGV. The CDR3 extends over 14 amino acids. Here the CDR3 DNA reads TGTGCCAGCAGCGTAACGGGAGCCCGCTACGAGCAGTACTTC. Amino acids: CASSVTGARYEQYF.

The rearrangement joins TRBV3-1 (or the pseudogene TRBV3-2) to TRBJ1-2; a weak D match, TRBD1 (5 bases). V lost 1 base and J 0 bases, leaving 15 bases between the germline ends. This CDR3 spans 17 amino acids. Germline V gene lookup returns CDR1 LGHDT and CDR2 YNNKEL (reference sequence). The DNA of the CDR3 is TGTGCCAGCAGCCAAGGGACACTGAAATCTTCTAACTATGGCTACACCTTC. This codes for CASSQGTLKSSNYGYTF.

The chain is built from TRBV5-4 and TRBJ2-1, with a possible D match to TRBD1 (5 bases). V was clipped by 0 bases and J by 5 bases, with 15 bases between them. Germline CDR1 reads SGHNT; CDR2 reads YYREEE (reference sequence). The CDR3 covers 16 residues. CDR3 sequence (DNA): TGTGCCAGCAGCTTGGGCCCAGGGAATCGAAACAATGAGCAGTTCTTC. It translates to CASSLGPGNRNNEQFF.

The V gene is TRBV19, the J gene TRBJ1-1, with a possible D match to TRBD1 (5 bases). Trimming removed 6 bases from V and 1 base from J, with 9 bases in between. Germline-derived CDR1 and CDR2 are LNHDA and SQIVND (reference sequence). This CDR3 region has 13 residues. The CDR3 nucleotides read TGTGCCAGTAGCCAACAGGCGAACACTGAAGCTTTCTTT. It yields the protein CASSQQANTEAFF.

J is TRBJ2-7 and V is TRBV6-5; 10 bases are shared with TRBD2. From germline, CDR1 is MNHEY and CDR2 SVGAGI. Losses at the gene ends were 4 bases for V and 0 bases for J; bases not matched to a gene: 6. The CDR3 runs to 16 residues. CDR3 sequence reads: CASSSGLASSSYEQYF. The DNA for the CDR3 is TGTGCCAGCAGTTCGGGACTAGCGTCCAGCTCCTACGAGCAGTACTTC.

This clone was seen a single time. The J gene is TRBJ1-3, the V gene TRBV5-1; D ambiguous. There are 15 residues in the CDR3. The V gene's germline CDR1 is SGHRS and CDR2 YFSETQ. The germline V and J ends were trimmed by 3 bases and 2 bases, with 12 bases remaining between them. CDR3 nucleotides: TGCGCCAGCAGCTACAACCGGGAAGCTGGAAACACCATATATTTT. This gives the protein CASSYNREAGNTIYF.

This chain connects TRBV5-1 to TRBJ2-6; the D gene is possibly TRBD2 (6 bases). Germline lookup yields CDR1 SGHRS and CDR2 YFSETQ. The CDR3 has 18 residues. V lost 1 base to trimming and J lost 0 bases, with 14 bases between them. The CDR3: CASSLQGISGSGANVLTF. In DNA, the CDR3 is TGCGCCAGCAGCTTGCAAGGGATTAGCGGCTCTGGGGCCAACGTCCTGACTTTC.

V usage is TRBV27 and J usage is TRBJ1-3; possible D gene TRBD1, 6 bases. In germline, CDR1 is MNHEY, CDR2 SMNVEV (reference sequence). Trimming removed 8 bases at V and 0 bases at J, with 11 bases between. The CDR3 covers 14 residues. The CDR3 spells CASWPDSSGNTIYF. The CDR3 DNA sequence: TGTGCCAGCTGGCCGGACAGCTCTGGAAACACCATATATTTT.

This chain joins TRBV5-5 and TRBJ2-5; 9 nucleotides align to TRBD2. The CDR3 covers 15 residues. From germline, CDR1 is SGHKS and CDR2 YYEKEE (reference sequence). After removal of 1 base from V and 7 bases from J, the junction contained 8 bases not matched to a gene. The CDR3 DNA is TGTGCCAGCAGCTTGCAGCCGGGACTAGCCGTGACCCAGTACTTC. As protein: CASSLQPGLAVTQYF.

The chain has TRBV7-6 and TRBJ2-3, with a possible D match to TRBD2 (6 bases). Deletions cut 0 bases from V and 0 bases from J, with 10 bases between. This CDR3 comprises 16 residues. In germline, CDR1 is SGHVS, CDR2 FNYEAQ. CDR3 nucleotides: TGTGCCAGCAGCTTAGCCCGGGGGAGGAGCACAGATACGCAGTATTTT. Protein product: CASSLARGRSTDTQYF.

The chain employs TRBV2 and TRBJ2-5; 7 bases are a match to TRBD2. The CDR3 sequence is 14 residues long. The V and J ends lost 5 bases and 1 base, in that order; junction bases with no gene match: 4. The germline CDR1 and CDR2 sequences are SNHLY and FYNNEI. The CDR3 region is CASSPLAVQETQYF. CDR3 coding DNA: TGTGCCAGCAGTCCGCTAGCGGTCCAAGAGACCCAGTACTTC.

The chain couples TRBV15 to TRBJ1-1; 10 positions agree with TRBD1. CDR1 and CDR2 (germline): LNHNV, YYDKDF (reference sequence). CDR3 length: 15 residues. With 3 bases clipped from V and 5 bases from J, the junction kept 6 bases outside the gene matches. Here the CDR3 reads CATSRDRGFSTEAFF. CDR3 sequence (DNA): TGTGCCACCAGCAGGGACAGGGGGTTTTCGACTGAAGCTTTCTTT.

This clone was found a few times. This chain links TRBV28 with TRBJ1-2; TRBD1 is a possible D gene (6 bases). V dropped 2 bases and J dropped 2 bases, with 12 bases sitting between them. The CDR3 loop spans 15 amino acids. Germline CDR1 MDHEN, CDR2 SYDVKM. Here the CDR3 DNA reads TGTGCCAGCAGTTTACCCCCGGGACAAAACTATGGCTACACCTTC. This translates into CASSLPPGQNYGYTF.

The chain combines TRBV3-1 (or the pseudogene TRBV3-2) with TRBJ2-3; 15 nucleotides match TRBD2. The V gene's germline CDR1 is LGHDT and CDR2 YNNKEL (reference sequence). The CDR3 is 20 residues long. The V segment lost 4 bases and the J segment 0 bases; nucleotides outside the gene matches: 11. The CDR3 here is CASSRTLGTSGGKSTDTQYF. CDR3 DNA sequence: TGTGCCAGCAGCCGTACGCTTGGGACTAGCGGGGGGAAGAGCACAGATACGCAGTATTTT.

The chain combines TRBV14 with TRBJ1-1; 8 bases fit TRBD1. The trim removed 4 bases at V and 5 bases at J, leaving 15 bases unmatched. Germline V lookup: CDR1 SGHDN, CDR2 FVKESK. This CDR3 has 17 amino acids. This CDR3 is CASSLLGPGQVVTEAFF. In DNA form, the CDR3 reads TGTGCCAGCAGCCTGCTCGGACCGGGACAGGTCGTAACTGAAGCTTTCTTT.

The chain combines TRBV3-1 (or the pseudogene TRBV3-2) with TRBJ2-2; the D gene is possibly TRBD2 (5 bases). This CDR3 contains 14 residues. Trimming left V 0 bases short and J 8 bases short, with 10 bases between. Germline V CDR1 and CDR2: LGHDT, YNNKEL (reference sequence). CDR3 residues: CASSQDGWEGELFF. DNA for the CDR3: TGTGCCAGCAGCCAAGATGGCTGGGAGGGGGAGCTGTTTTTT.

V and J are TRBV4-3 and TRBJ2-5; possible D gene TRBD1, 5 bases. Trimming pared 4 bases from V and 4 bases from J, leaving 16 bases between. CDR1 and CDR2 (germline): LGHNA, YSLEER. The CDR3 has 15 residues. CDR3 sequence: CASSPNLQGTETQYF. CDR3 bases: TGCGCCAGCAGCCCGAACCTTCAGGGAACAGAGACCCAGTACTTC.

The rearrangement joins TRBV28 to TRBJ1-3, with D unresolved. Trimming took off 7 bases at V and 8 bases at J, with 9 bases between the two ends. There are 11 residues in the CDR3. Germline V gene sequence: CDR1 MDHEN, CDR2 SYDVKM. The chain's CDR3 is CASTTPHTIYF. The DNA for the CDR3 is TGTGCCAGCACCACTCCGCACACCATATATTTT.

This clone was found a few times. The chain recombines TRBV7-9 with TRBJ1-2; 8 bases align to TRBD1. The V segment lost 5 bases and the J segment 6 bases; nucleotides outside the gene matches: 5. CDR1 is SEHNR, CDR2 FQNEAQ, per germline (reference sequence). There are 13 residues in the CDR3. In DNA form, the CDR3 reads TGTGCCAGCAGCCCTACAGGGGGGAATGGCTACACCTTC. Translating gives CASSPTGGNGYTF.

This chain links TRBV2 with TRBJ1-1, with TRBD1 matching 7 bases. The CDR3 is made up of 13 amino acids. V dropped 4 bases and J dropped 6; count of bases not matched to a gene: 5. The germline V gene has CDR1 SNHLY and CDR2 FYNNEI. CDR3: CASSVRQGAEAFF. CDR3 DNA: TGTGCCAGCAGTGTAAGACAGGGTGCTGAAGCTTTCTTT.

The rearrangement links TRBV7-2 to TRBJ2-3; 10 bases map to TRBD2. Germline V gives CDR1 SGHTA, CDR2 FQGNSA. The V and J ends lost 2 bases and 4 bases, in that order; junction bases with no gene match: 6. CDR3 length equals 16 residues. The CDR3 DNA reads TGTGCCAGCAGCTTACAAGCGGGGGGGCCAGCAGATACGCAGTATTTT. As protein: CASSLQAGGPADTQYF.

This rearrangement joins TRBV4-2 to TRBJ2-3, with D possibly matching TRBD1 (5 bases). V lost 1 base to trimming and J lost 0 bases, with 5 bases between them. This CDR3 is 14 amino acids long. Germline assignment: CDR1 LGHNA and CDR2 YNFKEQ. CDR3 amino acids: CASSQGQSTDTQYF. The CDR3 DNA is TGTGCCAGCAGCCAAGGACAGAGCACAGATACGCAGTATTTT.